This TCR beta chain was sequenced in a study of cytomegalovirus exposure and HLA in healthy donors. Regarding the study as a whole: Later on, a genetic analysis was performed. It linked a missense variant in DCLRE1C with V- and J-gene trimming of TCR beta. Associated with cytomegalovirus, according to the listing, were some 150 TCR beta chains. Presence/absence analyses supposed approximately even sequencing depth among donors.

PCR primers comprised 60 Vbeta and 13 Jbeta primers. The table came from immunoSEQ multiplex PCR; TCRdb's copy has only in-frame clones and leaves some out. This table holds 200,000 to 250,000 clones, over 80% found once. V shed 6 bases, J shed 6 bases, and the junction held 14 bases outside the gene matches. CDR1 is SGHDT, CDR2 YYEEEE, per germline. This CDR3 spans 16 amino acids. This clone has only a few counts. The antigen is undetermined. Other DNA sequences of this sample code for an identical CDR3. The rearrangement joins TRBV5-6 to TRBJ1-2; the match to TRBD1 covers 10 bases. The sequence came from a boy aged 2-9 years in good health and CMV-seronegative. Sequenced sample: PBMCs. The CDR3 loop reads CASNLPDRGQQDGYTF. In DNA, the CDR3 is TGTGCCAGCAACTTACCTGACAGGGGGCAACAGGATGGCTACACCTTC.